Listed below are T cell receptor beta chains from one sample, sequenced in a study of post-analysis software for immune sequencing data. A single record per CDR3 protein comes from TCRdb applying MiXCR to the PCR reads. The repertoire has approximately 360,000 distinct CDR3 sequences, 30% to 45% of them found once; the top ten carry 13%. Source material: blood. The receptor set was obtained from a girl aged 10 to 17 with multiple sclerosis. The CDR3 runs from the conserved cysteine through the conserved F or W. A D gene is named only where the DNA matches it firmly. A clone size is listed for some rows: how often the clone was seen (once, few, many), or a class if it is expanded.

V gene: TRBV7-2
J gene: TRBJ2-7
D gene: TRBD2
clone size: few
CDR3 DNA: TGTGCCAGCAGCTTAAAACTAGCGGGGGACTCCTACGAGCAGTACTTC
CDR3 protein: CASSLKLAGDSYEQYF

V gene: TRBV6-2/TRBV6-3
J gene: TRBJ1-2
D gene: -
clone size: few
CDR3 DNA: TGTGCCAGCAGTCTTGACAGCCTCTATGGCTACACCTTC
CDR3 protein: CASSLDSLYGYTF

V gene: TRBV12-3/TRBV12-4
J gene: TRBJ2-7
D gene: -
clone size: few
CDR3 DNA: TGTGCCAGCAGACCGGACGGCGCTTCCTACGAGCAGTACTTC
CDR3 protein: CASRPDGASYEQYF

V gene: TRBV29-1
J gene: TRBJ2-5
D gene: TRBD1
clone size: -
CDR3 DNA: TGCAGCGTTGAAGATTGGGACAGGGAAGAGTCAGAGACCCAGTACTTC
CDR3 protein: CSVEDWDREESETQYF

V gene: TRBV20-1
J gene: TRBJ1-2
D gene: -
clone size: once
CDR3 DNA: TGCAGTGCCGTCTTTGATGGCTACACCTTC
CDR3 protein: CSAVFDGYTF

V gene: TRBV5-6
J gene: TRBJ2-1
D gene: -
clone size: -
CDR3 DNA: TGTGCCAGCAGCTTTCTTCGGGTTGCGGCACCGGGGCAGGGCTCCTACAATGAGCAGTTCTTC
CDR3 protein: CASSFLRVAAPGQGSYNEQFF

V gene: TRBV2
J gene: TRBJ1-2
D gene: -
clone size: few
CDR3 DNA: TGTGCCAGCAGTAGGTCTCCGGGAGGCTACACCTTC
CDR3 protein: CASSRSPGGYTF

V gene: TRBV9
J gene: TRBJ2-1
D gene: TRBD2
clone size: -
CDR3 DNA: TGTGCCAGCCGGGGGGGGGGATCGCATGAGCAGTTCTTC
CDR3 protein: CASRGGGSHEQFF

V gene: TRBV24-1
J gene: TRBJ2-7
D gene: -
clone size: -
CDR3 DNA: TGTGCCACCAGTGATTCACAGGGTGTATCCTACGAGCAGTACTTC
CDR3 protein: CATSDSQGVSYEQYF

V gene: TRBV24-1
J gene: TRBJ2-3
D gene: TRBD1
clone size: -
CDR3 DNA: TGTGCCACCAGTGATATACAGGGGAGCACAGATACGCAGTATTTT
CDR3 protein: CATSDIQGSTDTQYF

V gene: TRBV5-1
J gene: TRBJ1-1
D gene: -
clone size: -
CDR3 DNA: TGCGCCAGCAGCCCAACAGGTAACGCTTTCTTT
CDR3 protein: CASSPTGNAFF

V gene: TRBV4-2
J gene: TRBJ1-2
D gene: -
clone size: few
CDR3 DNA: TGTGCCAGCAGCCAAGAGGCGATTATTGGCTACACCTTC
CDR3 protein: CASSQEAIIGYTF

V gene: TRBV12-3/TRBV12-4
J gene: TRBJ1-1
D gene: -
clone size: few
CDR3 DNA: TGTGCCAGCAGTCCTTCTTTGGTGAACACTGAAGCTTTCTTT
CDR3 protein: CASSPSLVNTEAFF

V gene: TRBV20-1
J gene: TRBJ2-5
D gene: TRBD2
clone size: -
CDR3 DNA: TGCAGTGCTCTACCTATAGCGGGGGGAGAGACCCAGTACTTC
CDR3 protein: CSALPIAGGETQYF

V gene: TRBV6-2/TRBV6-3
J gene: TRBJ2-1
D gene: TRBD2
clone size: few
CDR3 DNA: TGTGCCAGCGGGGAGCGGGGGGGCAAGTTCTTC
CDR3 protein: CASGERGGKFF

V gene: TRBV9
J gene: TRBJ1-2
D gene: -
clone size: few
CDR3 DNA: TGTGCCAGCAGCGTAGTTCCGGGGGCGAGCGGCTACACCTTC
CDR3 protein: CASSVVPGASGYTF

V gene: TRBV12-3/TRBV12-4
J gene: TRBJ1-6
D gene: -
clone size: -
CDR3 DNA: TGTGCCAGCAGCACGGATCTGCGGGCTCCCCTCCACTTT
CDR3 protein: CASSTDLRAPLHF

V gene: TRBV5-1
J gene: TRBJ2-7
D gene: -
clone size: -
CDR3 DNA: TGCGCCAGCAGCGCGGGACAGACCACCTACGAGCAGTACTTC
CDR3 protein: CASSAGQTTYEQYF

V gene: TRBV6-2/TRBV6-3
J gene: TRBJ2-5
D gene: TRBD1
clone size: -
CDR3 DNA: TGTGCCAGCAAGGACAGGGGCAGAGAGACCCAGTACTTC
CDR3 protein: CASKDRGRETQYF

V gene: TRBV5-1
J gene: TRBJ1-1
D gene: -
clone size: -
CDR3 DNA: TGCGCCAGCCACCAAGGGGGGAACACTGAAGCTTTCTTT
CDR3 protein: CASHQGGNTEAFF

V gene: TRBV4-1
J gene: TRBJ1-5
D gene: -
clone size: few
CDR3 DNA: TGCGCCAGCAGCCAAAGTGGAGGGCAAGACAATCAGCCCCAGCATTTT
CDR3 protein: CASSQSGGQDNQPQHF

V gene: TRBV5-1
J gene: TRBJ1-2
D gene: TRBD1
clone size: -
CDR3 DNA: TGCGCCAGCAGCTCGGGACAGGGGGCTGGACAGGGCCATGGCTACACCTTC
CDR3 protein: CASSSGQGAGQGHGYTF

V gene: TRBV6-5
J gene: TRBJ1-2
D gene: TRBD1
clone size: many
CDR3 DNA: TGTGCCAGCACCCAGTCCGGGACAGGGGGATATGGCTACACCTTC
CDR3 protein: CASTQSGTGGYGYTF

V gene: TRBV6-6
J gene: TRBJ2-3
D gene: -
clone size: -
CDR3 DNA: TGTGCCAGCAATAGGGGCCGAAGGGTGGAAGATACGCAGTATTTT
CDR3 protein: CASNRGRRVEDTQYF

V gene: TRBV4-1
J gene: TRBJ1-3
D gene: -
clone size: few
CDR3 DNA: TGCGCCAGCAGCCGTTCGGACAGCGTCTCTGGAAACACCATATATTTT
CDR3 protein: CASSRSDSVSGNTIYF

V gene: TRBV5-1
J gene: TRBJ2-7
D gene: TRBD1
clone size: -
CDR3 DNA: TGCGCCAGCAGCTGGGACAGCAGTACGGTCGAGCAGTACTTC
CDR3 protein: CASSWDSSTVEQYF

V gene: TRBV5-1
J gene: TRBJ1-2
D gene: TRBD1
clone size: once
CDR3 DNA: TGCGCCAGCAGCTTGGTGAGACAGGGGGTCTATGGCTACACCTTC
CDR3 protein: CASSLVRQGVYGYTF

V gene: TRBV5-1
J gene: TRBJ2-7
D gene: -
clone size: few
CDR3 DNA: TGCGCCAGCAGCTTGGAGTTCAACGAGCAGTACTTC
CDR3 protein: CASSLEFNEQYF

V gene: TRBV7-3
J gene: TRBJ1-1
D gene: -
clone size: -
CDR3 DNA: TGTGCCAGCAGCCTGACATTGAACACTGAAGCTTTCTTT
CDR3 protein: CASSLTLNTEAFF

V gene: TRBV20-1
J gene: TRBJ2-7
D gene: TRBD1
clone size: few
CDR3 DNA: TGCAGTGCCCCCCGGACAGGCGGCTCCGAGCAGTACTTC
CDR3 protein: CSAPRTGGSEQYF

V gene: TRBV7-2
J gene: TRBJ2-1
D gene: TRBD1
clone size: few
CDR3 DNA: TGTGCCAGCAGCTTAGATGGGGGACAGGGGTTACATGAGCAGTTCTTC
CDR3 protein: CASSLDGGQGLHEQFF

V gene: TRBV4-2
J gene: TRBJ2-2
D gene: -
clone size: few
CDR3 DNA: TGTGCCAGCAGCCAAGATTCGGGTCTAGCGAACACCGGGGAGCTGTTTTTT
CDR3 protein: CASSQDSGLANTGELFF

V gene: TRBV15
J gene: TRBJ2-3
D gene: -
clone size: -
CDR3 DNA: TGTGCCACCAGCAGAGACGGGTCCACAGATACGCAGTATTTT
CDR3 protein: CATSRDGSTDTQYF

V gene: TRBV2
J gene: TRBJ1-1
D gene: -
clone size: few
CDR3 DNA: TGTGCCAGCAGTGAAAGTCCCCTTACAGGGTACACTGAAGCTTTCTTT
CDR3 protein: CASSESPLTGYTEAFF

V gene: TRBV6-8
J gene: TRBJ2-3
D gene: -
clone size: -
CDR3 DNA: TGTGCCAGCAGTTACGATACCCCCGGTACGCAGTATTTT
CDR3 protein: CASSYDTPGTQYF

V gene: TRBV6-1
J gene: TRBJ1-2
D gene: -
clone size: few
CDR3 DNA: TGTGCCAGCAGTAGGATAGGAGATGGCTACACCTTC
CDR3 protein: CASSRIGDGYTF

V gene: TRBV19
J gene: TRBJ2-1
D gene: -
clone size: -
CDR3 DNA: TGTGCCAGTAGTATAGTCGACGCCAGCTCCTACAATGAGCAGTTCTTC
CDR3 protein: CASSIVDASSYNEQFF

V gene: TRBV7-3
J gene: TRBJ2-7
D gene: TRBD2
clone size: -
CDR3 DNA: TGTGCCAGCAGCTCAAGGACGACAGCTAGCGGGGGGCCGACCTACGAGCAGTACTTC
CDR3 protein: CASSSRTTASGGPTYEQYF

V gene: TRBV27
J gene: TRBJ1-1
D gene: TRBD1
clone size: -
CDR3 DNA: TGTGCCAGCAGCCCCGGGACAGGGCCGAACCAGGGTTTCTTT
CDR3 protein: CASSPGTGPNQGFF